This is a list of T cell receptor beta chains from one sample in a study of T cell responses to AZD1222 COVID-19 vaccine. Data came from immunoSEQ multiplex PCR; TCRdb stores just in-frame clones and leaves some out. The sample holds 70,000 or so clones, around 87% seen once. Sequenced material: peripheral blood, taken on day 0 of AZD1222 vaccination. The receptors were gathered from an adult in good health. CDR3s leave out the opening cysteine and the closing phenylalanine or tryptophan. Each record gives: V gene, J gene, CDR3 length, CDR3 protein.

TRBV5-1	TRBJ2-7	14	ASSQTRQGGLNEQY
TRBV3-1/TRBV3-2	TRBJ1-5	12	ASSRDGGSQPQH
TRBV28	TRBJ2-7	8	ASGYYEQY
TRBV27	TRBJ1-2	17	ATITHGATHSGDNYGYT
TRBV7-8	TRBJ2-2	14	ASSDTEDLKTEELF
TRBV9	TRBJ2-5	14	ASSVTAGGPGEAQY
TRBV4-2	TRBJ2-1	15	ASSQDIRLAGVNEQF
TRBV7-3	TRBJ1-1	13	ASSFGTGMNTEAF
TRBV11-3	TRBJ1-3	10	ASSSTGNTIY
TRBV21-1	TRBJ2-7	14	ASSIYRGLDPYEQY
TRBV7-9	TRBJ1-1	13	ASSFNRGSGTEAF
TRBV19	TRBJ1-5	18	ASSIRPADRDIYSNQPQH
TRBV30	TRBJ2-1	11	AWSSGGANEQF
TRBV6-5	TRBJ2-7	13	ASSSSPQGAHEQY
TRBV28	TRBJ2-7	13	ASSGGWVWVDEQY
TRBV9	TRBJ2-3	10	ASSPGTDTQY
TRBV7-9	TRBJ2-7	9	ASSDLYEQY
TRBV6-1	TRBJ2-5	13	ASSDRGLAEETQY
TRBV6-2/TRBV6-3	TRBJ2-7	12	ASSSGILSYEQY
TRBV6-1	TRBJ2-7	13	ASSEGQTFSYEQY
TRBV19	TRBJ1-2	10	ATGHSIYGYT
TRBV19	TRBJ1-5	14	ASSDDRGYSNQPQH